This note documents a single TCR beta chain sequence. Its cognate antigen is unknown. These data belong to a study of T cell repertoires in cytomegalovirus infection. At the level of the study: Public TCR beta signature analysis indicated the presence of both CMV infection and matching HLA type. Whole-study findings and limits: The response measured ex vivo was dominated by TCR beta clonotypes (HLA-C-restricted and CMV-specific).

Each CDR3 protein gets one entry after TCRdb re-called the reads with MiXCR. This table has around 900,000 distinct CDR3 sequences, about 33% appearing once. CDR1 is DFQATT and CDR2 is SNEGSKA in the germline V gene (reference sequence). The germline V and J ends were trimmed by 7 bases and 4 bases, with 13 bases remaining between them. The CDR3 has 12 residues. The rearrangement links TRBV20-1 to TRBJ1-1; unclear D gene. Sequenced material: cultured CD8+ T cells from PBMCs, taken from culture after CMV antigen stimulation. This TCR derives from a human donor in good health (CMV status not recorded). Some clones in this sample may be carry-over from other donors' samples. The CDR3 sequence is CSVPRLTTEAFF. The CDR3 bases are TGCAGTGTTCCCCGACTCACCACTGAAGCTTTCTTT.